This TCR beta chain appears in the sequencing data of a study of control samples from healthy donors and cancer patients. Assay used: immunoSEQ multiplex PCR; TCRdb lists only in-frame clones, some missing. The data hold tens of thousands of clones, with 80% to 85% observed a single time. The CDR3 runs to 14 residues. The germline V and J ends were trimmed by 4 bases and 3 bases, with 13 bases remaining between them. Germline V gives CDR1 SNHLY, CDR2 FYNNEI. The rearrangement uses TRBV2 and TRBJ2-7; no clear D gene. The material sequenced was PBMCs. This TCR derives from a man aged 55 to 69 with colorectal cancer. CDR3 nucleotide sequence: TGTGCCAGCAGTGTCCCCAGCGCGTACTACGAGCAGTACTTC. As protein: CASSVPSAYYEQYF. Full variable domain (remainder filled in from reference TRBV2 and TRBJ2-7): EPEVTQTPSHQVTQMGQEVILRCVPISNHLYFYWYRQILGQKVEFLVSFYNNEISEKSEIFDDQFSVERPDGSNFTLKIRSTKLEDSAMYFCASSVPSAYYEQYFGPGTRLTVT.